This T cell receptor beta chain was found in a study of T cells in Graves' hyperthyroidism and ophthalmopathy. Many counts were recorded for this clonotype. Amplification yielded TCR beta CDR3 regions, with RNA transcripts as the source. The HTBI primer set was used in a first-round RT-PCR of the TCR CDR3. TCRdb fed the multiplex PCR reads into MiXCR, producing one record per CDR3 protein. Of about 300,000 distinct CDR3 sequences in the sample, 12% to 15% were seen once. Trimming left V 6 bases short and J 4 bases short, with 7 bases between. The CDR3 loop spans 12 amino acids. Per the germline V gene, CDR1 is SNHLY and CDR2 is FYNNEI.

Material: blood. This sequence was found in a woman between 35 and 50 years old with Graves' hyperthyroidism. This chain joins TRBV2 and TRBJ1-3; D is unresolved. CDR3 nucleotide sequence: TGTGCCAGCAGACACCCAGGAAACACCATATATTTT. Its translation: CASRHPGNTIYF. The entire variable domain, with the rest obtained from reference TRBV2 and TRBJ1-3, is as follows: EPEVTQTPSHQVTQMGQEVILRCVPISNHLYFYWYRQILGQKVEFLVSFYNNEISEKSEIFDDQFSVERPDGSNFTLKIRSTKLEDSAMYFCASRHPGNTIYFGEGSWLTVV.